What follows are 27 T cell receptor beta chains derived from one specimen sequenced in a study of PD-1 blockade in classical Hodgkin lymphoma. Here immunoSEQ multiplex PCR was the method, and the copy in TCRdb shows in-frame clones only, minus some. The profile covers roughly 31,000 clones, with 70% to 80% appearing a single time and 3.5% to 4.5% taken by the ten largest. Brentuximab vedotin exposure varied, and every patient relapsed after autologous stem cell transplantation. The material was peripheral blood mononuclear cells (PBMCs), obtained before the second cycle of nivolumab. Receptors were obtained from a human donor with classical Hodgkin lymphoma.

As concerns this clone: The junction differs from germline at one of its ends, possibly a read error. The CDR3 DNA sequence: TGTGCCACCAGCAGAGACAGCCTGTCCTCCAATGAGCAGTTCTTC. Protein: CATSRDSLSSNEQFF. The chain uses TRBV15 and TRBJ2-1; D ambiguous. CDR3 length: 15 residues. CDR1 and CDR2 from the germline V gene are LNHNV and YYDKDF (reference sequence).

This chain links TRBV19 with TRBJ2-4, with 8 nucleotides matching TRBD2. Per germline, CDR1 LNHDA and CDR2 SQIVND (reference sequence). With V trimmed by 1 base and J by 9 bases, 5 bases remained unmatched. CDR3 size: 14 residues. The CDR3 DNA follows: TGTGCCAGTAGTATAGTTTCGGGGGGGCCCATTCAGTACTTC. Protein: CASSIVSGGPIQYF.

CDR3 DNA sequence: TGTGCCAGCAGTTTAAGGGGACAGGGGAACGCCAAAAACATTCAGTACTTC. Translating it yields CASSLRGQGNAKNIQYF. The V gene is TRBV27, the J gene TRBJ2-4; 10 positions match TRBD1. Germline CDR1 reads MNHEY; CDR2 reads SMNVEV (reference sequence). V lost 2 bases to trimming and J lost 1 base; unmatched junction nucleotides: 5. This CDR3 comprises 17 residues.

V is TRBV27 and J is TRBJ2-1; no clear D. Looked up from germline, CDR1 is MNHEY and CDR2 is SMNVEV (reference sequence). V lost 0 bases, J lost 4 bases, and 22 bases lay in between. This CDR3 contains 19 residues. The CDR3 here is CASSLSPPVGNQPYNEQFF. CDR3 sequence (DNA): TGTGCCAGCAGTTTATCCCCCCCGGTGGGGAACCAACCTTACAATGAGCAGTTCTTC.

The CDR3 sequence: CASSMNRGETQYF. The CDR3 DNA sequence: TGTGCCAGTAGTATGAACAGGGGAGAGACCCAGTACTTC. The gene calls are TRBV19 and TRBJ2-5, with 7 bases identical to TRBD1. Trimming at V came to 3 bases and at J to 4 bases, leaving 2 bases not matched to a gene. Germline CDR1 LNHDA, CDR2 SQIVND (reference sequence). The CDR3 has 13 residues. Combining the CDR3 with reference TRBV19 and TRBJ2-5 gives the whole variable domain DGGITQSPKYLFRKEGQNVTLSCEQNLNHDAMYWYRQDPGQGLRLIYYSQIVNDFQKGDIAEGYSVSREKKESFPLTVTSAQKNPTAFYLCASSMNRGETQYFGPGTRLLVL.

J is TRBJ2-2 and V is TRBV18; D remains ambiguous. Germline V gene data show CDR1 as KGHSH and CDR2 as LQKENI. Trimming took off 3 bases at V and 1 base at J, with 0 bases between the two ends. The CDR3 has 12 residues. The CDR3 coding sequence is TGTGCCAGCTCACCGAACACCGGGGAGCTGTTTTTT. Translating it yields CASSPNTGELFF.

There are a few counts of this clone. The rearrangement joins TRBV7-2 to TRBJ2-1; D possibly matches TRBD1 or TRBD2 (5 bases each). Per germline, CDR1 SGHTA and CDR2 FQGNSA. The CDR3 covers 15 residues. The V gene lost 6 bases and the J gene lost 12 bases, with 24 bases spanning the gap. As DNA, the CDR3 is TGTGCCAGCAGTCGTGGGGGTCTGGGGACCGAAGCGCAGTTCTTC. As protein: CASSRGGLGTEAQFF. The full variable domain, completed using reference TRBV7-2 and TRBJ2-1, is GAGVSQSPSNKVTEKGKDVELRCDPISGHTALYWYRQSLGQGLEFLIYFQGNSAPDKSGLPSDRFSAERTGGSVSTLTIQRTQQEDSAVYLCASSRGGLGTEAQFFGPGTRLTVL.

CDR3 sequence (DNA): TGCGCCAGCAGCTGGAGCGGGGGGGCCGGCAATGAGCAGTTCTTC. Protein sequence: CASSWSGGAGNEQFF. V is TRBV5-1 and J is TRBJ2-1, with 10 positions matching TRBD2. The CDR3 loop spans 15 amino acids. Trimming took 3 bases from V and 6 from J; bases not matched to a gene: 6. Germline V gene data show CDR1 as SGHRS and CDR2 as YFSETQ.

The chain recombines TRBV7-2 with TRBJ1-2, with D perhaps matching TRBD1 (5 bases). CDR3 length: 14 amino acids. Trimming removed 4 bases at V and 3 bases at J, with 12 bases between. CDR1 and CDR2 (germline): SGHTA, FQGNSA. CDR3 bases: TGTGCCAGCAGCTCGAGCGGGGGAGACTATGGCTACACCTTC. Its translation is CASSSSGGDYGYTF.

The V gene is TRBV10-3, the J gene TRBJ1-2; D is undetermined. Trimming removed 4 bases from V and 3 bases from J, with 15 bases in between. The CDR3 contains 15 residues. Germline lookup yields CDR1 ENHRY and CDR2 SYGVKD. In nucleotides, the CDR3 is TGTGCCATCAGTGGATTCCTGGGGATGCACTATGGCTACACCTTC. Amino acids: CAISGFLGMHYGYTF.

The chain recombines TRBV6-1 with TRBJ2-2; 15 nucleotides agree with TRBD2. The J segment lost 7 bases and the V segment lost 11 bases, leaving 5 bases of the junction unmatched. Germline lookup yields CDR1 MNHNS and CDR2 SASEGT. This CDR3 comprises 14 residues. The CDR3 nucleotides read TGTGCCTGTGGGACTAGCGGGGGGTTCGGGGAGCTGTTTTTT. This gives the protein CACGTSGGFGELFF.

The chain's CDR3 is CASSLSLDYEQYF. The CDR3, as DNA: TGTGCCAGCAGCTTGAGTTTGGACTACGAGCAGTACTTC. The chain carries TRBV5-4 and TRBJ2-7; D remains ambiguous. Per germline, CDR1 SGHNT and CDR2 YYREEE (reference sequence). V was cut by 1 base and J by 3 bases, with 8 bases left in between. This CDR3 is 13 amino acids long.

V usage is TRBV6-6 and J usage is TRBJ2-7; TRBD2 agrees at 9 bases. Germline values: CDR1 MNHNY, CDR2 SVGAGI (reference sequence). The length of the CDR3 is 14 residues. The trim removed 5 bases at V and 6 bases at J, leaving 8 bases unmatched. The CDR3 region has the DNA TGTGCCAGCAGTACACCGGGACTAGCCCCCGAGCAGTACTTC. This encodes CASSTPGLAPEQYF.

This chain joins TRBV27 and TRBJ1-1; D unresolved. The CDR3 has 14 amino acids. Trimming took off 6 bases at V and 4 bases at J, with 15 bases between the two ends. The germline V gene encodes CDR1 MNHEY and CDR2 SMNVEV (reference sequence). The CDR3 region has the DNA TGTGCCAGCAGCGCTTCGGGCGGGAGCACTGAAGCTTTCTTT. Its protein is CASSASGGSTEAFF.

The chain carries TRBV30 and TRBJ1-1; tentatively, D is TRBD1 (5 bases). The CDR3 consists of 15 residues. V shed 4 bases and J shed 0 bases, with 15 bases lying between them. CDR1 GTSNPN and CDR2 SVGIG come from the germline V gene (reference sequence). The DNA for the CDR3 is TGTGCCTGGAAACAGGTATATAACATGAACACTGAAGCTTTCTTT. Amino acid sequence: CAWKQVYNMNTEAFF.

CDR3 sequence: CSVVETVETQYF. The CDR3 nucleotides are TGCAGCGTAGTAGAGACAGTGGAGACCCAGTACTTC. This chain uses TRBV29-1 with TRBJ2-5; D may be TRBD1 (5 bases). In germline, CDR1 is SQVTM, CDR2 ANQGSEA. Trimming left V 6 bases short and J 5 bases short, with 13 bases between. This CDR3 is 12 amino acids long.

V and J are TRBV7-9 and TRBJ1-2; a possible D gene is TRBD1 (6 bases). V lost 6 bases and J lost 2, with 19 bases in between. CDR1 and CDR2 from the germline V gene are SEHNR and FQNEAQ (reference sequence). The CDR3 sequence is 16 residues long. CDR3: CASSSEAGARNYGYTF. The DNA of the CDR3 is TGTGCCAGCAGTTCCGAGGCAGGGGCCAGGAACTATGGCTACACCTTC. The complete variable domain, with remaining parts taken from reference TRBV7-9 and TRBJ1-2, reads DTGVSQNPRHKITKRGQNVTFRCDPISEHNRLYWYRQTLGQGPEFLTYFQNEAQLEKSRLLSDRFSAERPKGSFSTLEIQRTEQGDSAMYLCASSSEAGARNYGYTFGSGTRLTVV.

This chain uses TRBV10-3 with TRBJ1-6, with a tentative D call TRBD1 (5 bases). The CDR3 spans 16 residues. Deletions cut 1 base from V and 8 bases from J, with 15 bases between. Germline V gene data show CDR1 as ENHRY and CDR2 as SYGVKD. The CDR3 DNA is TGTGCCATCAGTGAGTTAGGACGGCAGGGCGATTCACCCCTCCACTTT. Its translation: CAISELGRQGDSPLHF.

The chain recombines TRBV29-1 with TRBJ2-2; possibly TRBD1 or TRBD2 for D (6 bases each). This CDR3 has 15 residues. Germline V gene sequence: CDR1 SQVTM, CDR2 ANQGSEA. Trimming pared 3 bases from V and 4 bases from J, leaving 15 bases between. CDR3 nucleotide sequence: TGCAGCGTTGAGTCCGGGGGACACAGCACCGGGGAGCTGTTTTTT. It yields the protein CSVESGGHSTGELFF.

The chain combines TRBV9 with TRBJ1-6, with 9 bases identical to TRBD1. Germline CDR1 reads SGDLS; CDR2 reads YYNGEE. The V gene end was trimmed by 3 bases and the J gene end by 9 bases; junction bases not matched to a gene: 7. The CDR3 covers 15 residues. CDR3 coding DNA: TGTGCCAGCAGCGCCGCGACAGGGGGAATTTCACCCCTCCACTTT. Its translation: CASSAATGGISPLHF.

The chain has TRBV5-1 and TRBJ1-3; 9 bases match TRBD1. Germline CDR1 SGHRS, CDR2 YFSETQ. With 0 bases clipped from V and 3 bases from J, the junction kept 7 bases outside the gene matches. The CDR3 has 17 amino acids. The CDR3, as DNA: TGCGCCAGCAGCTTGGCCGCGGGGGGACAGGGTGGAAACACCATATATTTT. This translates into CASSLAAGGQGGNTIYF.

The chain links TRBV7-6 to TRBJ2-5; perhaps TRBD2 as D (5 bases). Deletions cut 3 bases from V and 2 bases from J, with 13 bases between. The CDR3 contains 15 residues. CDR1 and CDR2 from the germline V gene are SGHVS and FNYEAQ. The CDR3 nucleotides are TGTGCCAGCAGCTTGGGTTCGGGGATTCAAGAGACCCAGTACTTC. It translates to CASSLGSGIQETQYF.

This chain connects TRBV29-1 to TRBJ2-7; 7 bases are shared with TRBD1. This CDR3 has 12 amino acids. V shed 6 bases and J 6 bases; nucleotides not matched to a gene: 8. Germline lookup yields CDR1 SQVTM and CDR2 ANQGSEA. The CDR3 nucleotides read TGCAGCGTCGTGACACAGGGGCCCGAGCAGTACTTC. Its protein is CSVVTQGPEQYF.

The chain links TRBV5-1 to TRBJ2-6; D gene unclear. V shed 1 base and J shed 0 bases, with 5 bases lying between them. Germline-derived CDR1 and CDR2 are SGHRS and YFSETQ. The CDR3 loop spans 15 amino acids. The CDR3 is CASSLSVSGANVLTF. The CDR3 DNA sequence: TGCGCCAGCAGCTTGTCTGTCTCTGGGGCCAACGTCCTGACTTTC.

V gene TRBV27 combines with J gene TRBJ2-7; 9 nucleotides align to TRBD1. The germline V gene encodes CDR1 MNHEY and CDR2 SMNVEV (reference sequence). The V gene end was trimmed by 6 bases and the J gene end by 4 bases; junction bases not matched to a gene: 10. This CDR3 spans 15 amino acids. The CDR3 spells CASSLGGGQGYEQYF. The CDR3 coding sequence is TGTGCCAGCAGCCTAGGAGGGGGACAGGGTTACGAGCAGTACTTC.

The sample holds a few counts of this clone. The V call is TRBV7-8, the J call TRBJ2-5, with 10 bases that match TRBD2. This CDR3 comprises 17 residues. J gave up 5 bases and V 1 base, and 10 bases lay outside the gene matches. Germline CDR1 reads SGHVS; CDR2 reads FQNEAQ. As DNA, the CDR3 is TGTGCCAGCAGCTTAGGGCTTAGCGGGAGGCGAGGGGAGACCCAGTACTTC. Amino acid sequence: CASSLGLSGRRGETQYF.

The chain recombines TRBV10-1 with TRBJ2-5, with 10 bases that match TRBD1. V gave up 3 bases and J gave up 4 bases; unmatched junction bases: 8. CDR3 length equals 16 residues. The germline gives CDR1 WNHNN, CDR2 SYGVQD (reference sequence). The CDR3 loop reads CASSDSWDRGGETQYF. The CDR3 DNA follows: TGCGCCAGCAGTGATAGTTGGGACAGGGGAGGAGAGACCCAGTACTTC.